This TCR beta chain was documented in a study of beta chain features in type 1 diabetes. The CDR3 has 14 residues. Germline-derived CDR1 and CDR2 are SGHRS and YFSETQ. V dropped 4 bases and J dropped 6 bases, with 17 bases sitting between them. Study-level results: Type 1 diabetes patients had moderately but significantly shorter TCRB CDR3s in all four CD4+ subsets. There were fewer insertions and more deletions at the VDJ junctions of type 1 diabetes patients. The analysis here could not establish whether HLA type shapes TCRB rearrangement.

Staining for CD45RO/CCR7/CD25/CD127/CD95/CD27 allowed sorting of CD4+ naive, central memory, regulatory and stem cell-like memory cells. To note about this clone: What it recognizes is unknown.

Every isolated RNA sample was fully reverse transcribed, so sequencing captured expressed TCRB transcripts. TCRdb keeps only in-frame clones here, not all; method: immunoSEQ multiplex PCR. The sample holds about 270,000 clones, roughly 13% seen once. Source material: naive CD4+ T cells from blood. V usage is TRBV5-1 and J usage is TRBJ2-7; D possibly corresponds to TRBD2 (6 bases). The origin of this receptor is a man aged 25 to 40 with type 1 diabetes. The CDR3, as DNA: TGCGCCAGCAGCATCGCCGGGACTCCGGTCGAGCAGTACTTC. As protein: CASSIAGTPVEQYF. Combining the CDR3 with reference TRBV5-1 and TRBJ2-7 gives the whole variable domain KAGVTQTPRYLIKTRGQQVTLSCSPISGHRSVSWYQQTPGQGLQFLFEYFSETQRNKGNFPGRFSGRQFSNSRSEMNVSTLELGDSALYLCASSIAGTPVEQYFGPGTRLTVT.